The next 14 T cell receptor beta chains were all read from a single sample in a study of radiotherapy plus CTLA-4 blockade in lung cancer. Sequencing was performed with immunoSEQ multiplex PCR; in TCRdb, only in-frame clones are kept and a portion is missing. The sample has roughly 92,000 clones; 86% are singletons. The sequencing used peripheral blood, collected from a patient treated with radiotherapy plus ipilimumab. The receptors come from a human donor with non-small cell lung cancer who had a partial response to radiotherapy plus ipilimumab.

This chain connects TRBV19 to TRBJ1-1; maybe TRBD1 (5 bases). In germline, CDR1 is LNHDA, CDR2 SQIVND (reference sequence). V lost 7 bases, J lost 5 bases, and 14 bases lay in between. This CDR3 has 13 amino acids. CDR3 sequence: CASKRGGETEAFF. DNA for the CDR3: TGTGCCAGTAAAAGGGGAGGAGAAACTGAAGCTTTCTTT.

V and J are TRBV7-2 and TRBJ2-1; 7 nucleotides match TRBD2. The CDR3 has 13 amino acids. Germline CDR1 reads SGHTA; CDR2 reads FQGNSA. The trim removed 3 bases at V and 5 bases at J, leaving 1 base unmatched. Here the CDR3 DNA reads TGTGCCAGCAGCTTCCTAGCGGACAATGAGCAGTTCTTC. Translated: CASSFLADNEQFF. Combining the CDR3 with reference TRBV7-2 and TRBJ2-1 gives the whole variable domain GAGVSQSPSNKVTEKGKDVELRCDPISGHTALYWYRQSLGQGLEFLIYFQGNSAPDKSGLPSDRFSAERTGGSVSTLTIQRTQQEDSAVYLCASSFLADNEQFFGPGTRLTVL.

The CDR3 DNA reads TGTGCCAGCAATTCTCTCGGTGGGGGGAGCTACGAGCAGTACTTC. Translation: CASNSLGGGSYEQYF. The J gene is TRBJ2-7, the V gene TRBV27, with TRBD2 as a possible D gene (6 bases). This CDR3 comprises 15 residues. The germline gives CDR1 MNHEY, CDR2 SMNVEV (reference sequence). Trimming cost V 7 bases and J 3 bases, with 19 bases left between them.

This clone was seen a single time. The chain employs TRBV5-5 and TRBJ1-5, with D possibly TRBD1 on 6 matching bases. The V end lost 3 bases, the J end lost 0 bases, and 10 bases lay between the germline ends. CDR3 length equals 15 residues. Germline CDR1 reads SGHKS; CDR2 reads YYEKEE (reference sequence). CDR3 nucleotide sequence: TGTGCCAGCAGCTCGACAGGTTATAGCAATCAGCCCCAGCATTTT. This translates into CASSSTGYSNQPQHF.

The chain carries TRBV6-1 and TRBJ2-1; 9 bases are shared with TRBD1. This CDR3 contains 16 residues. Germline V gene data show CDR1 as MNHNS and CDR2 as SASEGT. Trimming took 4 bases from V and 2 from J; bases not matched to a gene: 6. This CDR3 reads CASSAIGTGPYNEQFF. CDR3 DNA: TGTGCCAGCAGTGCTATTGGGACAGGGCCCTACAATGAGCAGTTCTTC.

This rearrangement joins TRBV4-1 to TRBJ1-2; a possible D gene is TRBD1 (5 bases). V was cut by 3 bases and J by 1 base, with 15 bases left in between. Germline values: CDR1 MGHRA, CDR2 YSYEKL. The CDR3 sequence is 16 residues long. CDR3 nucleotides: TGCGCCAGCAGCCAGCGGGGACGGGGAGATAACTATGGCTACACCTTC. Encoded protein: CASSQRGRGDNYGYTF.

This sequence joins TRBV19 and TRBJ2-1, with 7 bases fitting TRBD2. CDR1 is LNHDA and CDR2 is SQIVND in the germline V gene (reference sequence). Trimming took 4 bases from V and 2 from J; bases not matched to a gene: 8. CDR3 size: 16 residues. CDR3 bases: TGTGCCAGTAGTAGGGATCAGGGACTACCCTACAATGAGCAGTTCTTC. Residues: CASSRDQGLPYNEQFF.

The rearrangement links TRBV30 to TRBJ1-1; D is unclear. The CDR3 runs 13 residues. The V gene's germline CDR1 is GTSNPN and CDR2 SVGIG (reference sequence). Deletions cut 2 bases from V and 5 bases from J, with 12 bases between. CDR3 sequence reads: CAWSNSRFTEAFF. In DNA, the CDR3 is TGTGCCTGGAGTAACAGCAGGTTTACTGAAGCTTTCTTT.

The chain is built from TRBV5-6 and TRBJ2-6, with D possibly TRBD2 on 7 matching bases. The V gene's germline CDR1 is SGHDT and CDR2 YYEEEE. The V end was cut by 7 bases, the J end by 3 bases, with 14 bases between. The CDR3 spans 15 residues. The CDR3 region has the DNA TGTGCCAGCCTCTGGGGAGGGGGTGGGGCCAACGTCCTGACTTTC. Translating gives CASLWGGGGANVLTF.

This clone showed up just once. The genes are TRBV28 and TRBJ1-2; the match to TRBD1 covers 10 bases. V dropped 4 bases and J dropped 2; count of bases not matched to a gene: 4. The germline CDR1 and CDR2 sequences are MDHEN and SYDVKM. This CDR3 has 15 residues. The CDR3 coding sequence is TGTGCCAGCAGTTCGCCGGGACAGGGGAACTATGGCTACACCTTC. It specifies CASSSPGQGNYGYTF.

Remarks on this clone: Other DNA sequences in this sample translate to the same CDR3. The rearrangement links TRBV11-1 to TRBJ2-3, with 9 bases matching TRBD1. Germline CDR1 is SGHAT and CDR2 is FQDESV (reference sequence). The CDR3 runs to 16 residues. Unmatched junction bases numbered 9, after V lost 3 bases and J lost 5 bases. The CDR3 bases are TGTGCCAGCAGCTTTAATTTACAGGGGGCTATAGATACGCAGTATTTT. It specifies CASSFNLQGAIDTQYF.

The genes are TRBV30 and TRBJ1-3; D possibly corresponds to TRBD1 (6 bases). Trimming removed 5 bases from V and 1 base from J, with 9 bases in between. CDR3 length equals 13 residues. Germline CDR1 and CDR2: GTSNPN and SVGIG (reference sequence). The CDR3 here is CAWLGGSGNTIYF. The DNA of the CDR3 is TGTGCCTGGCTAGGGGGTTCTGGAAACACCATATATTTT.

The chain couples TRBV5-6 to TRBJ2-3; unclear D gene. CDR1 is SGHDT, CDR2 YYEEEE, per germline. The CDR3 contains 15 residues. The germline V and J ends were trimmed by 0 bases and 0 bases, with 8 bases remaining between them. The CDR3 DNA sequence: TGTGCCAGCAGCTTGGGGCTGACTAGCACAGATACGCAGTATTTT. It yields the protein CASSLGLTSTDTQYF.

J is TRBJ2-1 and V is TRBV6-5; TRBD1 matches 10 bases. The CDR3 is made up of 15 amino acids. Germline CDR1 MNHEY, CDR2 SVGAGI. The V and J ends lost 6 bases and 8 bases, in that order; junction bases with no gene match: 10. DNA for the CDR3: TGTGCCAGCAGCTCGGGGGGACAGGGGCGAGATGAGCAGTTCTTC. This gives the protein CASSSGGQGRDEQFF.